One and the same sample provided the 29 T cell receptor beta chains below, sequenced in a study of OX40 agonist ivuxolimab in advanced cancers. Sequencing used immunoSEQ multiplex PCR; TCRdb keeps in-frame clones, though not all of them. The repertoire holds about 59,000 clones, with around 84% as singletons. This material consisted of CD4+ or CD8+ T cells sorted from blood, taken in a trial of the OX40 agonist ivuxolimab. Receptors originate from an adult with an advanced solid tumor such as melanoma, head and neck, liver or kidney cancer.

This sequence joins TRBV10-1 and TRBJ2-5; unclear D gene. The CDR3 is 13 residues long. Trimming removed 3 bases from V and 1 base from J, with 6 bases in between. CDR1 and CDR2 (germline): WNHNN, SYGVQD (reference sequence). DNA for the CDR3: TGCGCCAGCAGTGAACGGCCCCAAGAGACCCAGTACTTC. Encoded protein: CASSERPQETQYF.

The genes are TRBV5-1 and TRBJ1-1, with 11 bases lining up with TRBD1. The CDR3 extends over 21 amino acids. V shed 4 bases, J shed 1 base, and the junction held 21 bases outside the gene matches. Germline CDR1 is SGHRS and CDR2 is YFSETQ. The CDR3 loop reads CASSRQYGQGASTPRNTEAFF. The CDR3, as DNA: TGCGCCAGCAGCCGACAATACGGACAGGGGGCGTCAACCCCTCGGAACACTGAAGCTTTCTTT.

The chain couples TRBV30 to TRBJ1-2; D unresolved. V was trimmed by 2 bases and J by 5 bases, leaving 9 bases between them. The CDR3 extends over 12 amino acids. The germline CDR1 and CDR2 sequences are GTSNPN and SVGIG (reference sequence). The CDR3 reads CAWSNSWYGYTF. The CDR3 nucleotides are TGTGCCTGGAGTAACAGTTGGTATGGCTACACCTTC.

The rearrangement joins TRBV5-6 to TRBJ2-7; 9 nucleotides line up with TRBD1. This CDR3 has 15 residues. Trimming took 3 bases from V and 4 from J; bases not matched to a gene: 8. The germline V gene has CDR1 SGHDT and CDR2 YYEEEE. The CDR3 loop reads CASSSSGTGFYEQYF. CDR3 DNA: TGTGCCAGCAGCTCGTCCGGGACAGGGTTTTACGAGCAGTACTTC.

CDR3 nucleotide sequence: TGTGCCAGCAGTCAGGGTTGGGGGAGCACAGATACGCAGTATTTT. It codes for CASSQGWGSTDTQYF. The V call is TRBV7-9, the J call TRBJ2-3; either TRBD1 or TRBD2 may fit D (5 bases each). Germline loops: CDR1 SEHNR, CDR2 FQNEAQ (reference sequence). CDR3 length equals 15 residues. V gave up 6 bases and J gave up 0 bases, with 13 bases separating them.

The chain couples TRBV29-1 to TRBJ2-3; D perhaps matches TRBD2 (5 bases). The CDR3 covers 13 residues. V lost 4 bases, J lost 5 bases, and 13 bases lay in between. The germline V gene encodes CDR1 SQVTM and CDR2 ANQGSEA. The CDR3: CSVGASWKDTQYF. In DNA, the CDR3 is TGCAGCGTTGGGGCTAGCTGGAAAGATACGCAGTATTTT.

This chain links TRBV5-5 with TRBJ2-7, with 11 bases lining up with TRBD1. The ends lost 4 bases at V and 3 bases at J; junction bases unmatched: 3. CDR1 SGHKS and CDR2 YYEKEE come from the germline V gene (reference sequence). The CDR3 has 14 amino acids. The CDR3 DNA sequence: TGTGCCAGCAGCCGGGGACAGGGGGGCTACGAGCAGTACTTC. Its protein is CASSRGQGGYEQYF.

The chain uses TRBV29-1 and TRBJ2-3; D may be TRBD1 (6 bases). The germline V and J ends were trimmed by 6 bases and 0 bases, with 7 bases remaining between them. The CDR3 contains 12 residues. Looked up from germline, CDR1 is SQVTM and CDR2 is ANQGSEA. This CDR3 is CSVTGSTDTQYF. CDR3 coding DNA: TGCAGCGTCACAGGGAGCACAGATACGCAGTATTTT.

The V gene is TRBV7-2, the J gene TRBJ1-1; D gene uncertain. Trimming pared 3 bases from V and 2 bases from J, leaving 7 bases between. This CDR3 region has 13 residues. Germline V gene sequence: CDR1 SGHTA, CDR2 FQGNSA. CDR3 protein: CASSLVGNTEAFF. In DNA, the CDR3 is TGTGCCAGCAGCTTGGTGGGTAACACTGAAGCTTTCTTT.

The CDR3 protein is CASSIDASGGSYEQYF. The CDR3 DNA reads as TGTGCCAGTAGTATAGATGCTAGCGGGGGCTCCTACGAGCAGTACTTC. The chain recombines TRBV19 with TRBJ2-7, with TRBD2 identical over 10 bases. V lost 0 bases and J lost 0; bases outside the gene matches: 2. This CDR3 has 16 residues. CDR1 and CDR2 (germline): LNHDA, SQIVND (reference sequence).

The J gene is TRBJ2-3, the V gene TRBV18; TRBD2 matches at 7 bases. Germline CDR1 KGHSH, CDR2 LQKENI. With 2 bases clipped from V and 1 base from J, the junction kept 9 bases outside the gene matches. CDR3 length: 17 residues. Here the CDR3 reads CASSPFLAELGTDTQYF. The CDR3, as DNA: TGTGCCAGCTCACCATTCCTAGCGGAGCTCGGCACAGATACGCAGTATTTT. The full variable domain, rest sourced from reference TRBV18 and TRBJ2-3, is NAGVMQNPRHLVRRRGQEARLRCSPMKGHSHVYWYRQLPEEGLKFMVYLQKENIIDESGMPKERFSAEFPKEGPSILRIQQVVRGDSAAYFCASSPFLAELGTDTQYFGPGTRLTVL.

The chain has TRBV5-1 and TRBJ1-2; 8 bases map to TRBD1. The junction had 4 bases not matched to a gene; V was cut back by 2 bases and J by 4 bases. CDR1 and CDR2 (germline): SGHRS, YFSETQ. The CDR3 is 14 residues long. The CDR3 is CASSLQGTGYGYTF. CDR3 nucleotide sequence: TGCGCCAGCAGCTTACAAGGGACAGGCTATGGCTACACCTTC.

This clone came up a few times. The gene calls are TRBV7-9 and TRBJ2-7; a weak D match, TRBD1 (7 bases). This CDR3 comprises 17 residues. V lost 5 bases and J lost 5, with 25 bases in between. The germline V gene encodes CDR1 SEHNR and CDR2 FQNEAQ (reference sequence). CDR3 residues: CASSAPRQGAGRHEQYF. CDR3 in DNA: TGTGCCAGCAGCGCACCGCGACAGGGCGCGGGGAGGCACGAGCAGTACTTC. Supplemented by reference TRBV7-9 and TRBJ2-7, the full variable domain reads DTGVSQNPRHKITKRGQNVTFRCDPISEHNRLYWYRQTLGQGPEFLTYFQNEAQLEKSRLLSDRFSAERPKGSFSTLEIQRTEQGDSAMYLCASSAPRQGAGRHEQYFGPGTRLTVT.

V usage is TRBV11-2 and J usage is TRBJ2-5, with D hard to call. The V gene lost 2 bases and the J gene lost 1 base, with 17 bases spanning the gap. This CDR3 has 17 amino acids. CDR1 is SGHAT and CDR2 is FQNNGV in the germline V gene. Here the CDR3 DNA reads TGTGCCAGCAGCTTAAACTCCGTGGCAGCAATCCAAGAGACCCAGTACTTC. Translating it yields CASSLNSVAAIQETQYF. Together with reference TRBV11-2 and TRBJ2-5, the CDR3 gives the full variable domain: EAGVAQSPRYKIIEKRQSVAFWCNPISGHATLYWYQQILGQGPKLLIQFQNNGVVDDSQLPKDRFSAERLKGVDSTLKIQPAKLEDSAVYLCASSLNSVAAIQETQYFGPGTRLLVL.

The rearrangement links TRBV30 to TRBJ2-7; 7 bases agree with TRBD2. V dropped 2 bases and J dropped 4; count of bases not matched to a gene: 5. CDR1 is GTSNPN and CDR2 is SVGIG in the germline V gene (reference sequence). The CDR3 covers 13 residues. The CDR3 here is CAWSNQGGYEQYF. The CDR3, as DNA: TGTGCCTGGAGTAACCAGGGAGGGTACGAGCAGTACTTC.

The gene calls are TRBV2 and TRBJ2-3; 10 bases are shared with TRBD2. Trimming at V came to 6 bases and at J to 4 bases, leaving 10 bases not matched to a gene. The CDR3 runs to 16 residues. Germline-derived CDR1 and CDR2 are SNHLY and FYNNEI. CDR3 loop: CASRPGTSEWSDTQYF. The CDR3 DNA reads TGTGCCAGCAGGCCCGGGACTAGCGAGTGGTCAGATACGCAGTATTTT.

The chain has TRBV6-1 and TRBJ1-5; 7 bases are shared with TRBD1. This CDR3 has 15 amino acids. The J segment lost 3 bases and the V segment lost 5 bases, leaving 7 bases of the junction unmatched. CDR1 and CDR2 (germline): MNHNS, SASEGT. In DNA, the CDR3 is TGTGCCAGCAGTCGACAGGGAACGTTCAATCAGCCCCAGCATTTT. Its protein is CASSRQGTFNQPQHF.

The chain uses TRBV18 and TRBJ2-2; 9 nucleotides agree with TRBD1. Germline assignment: CDR1 KGHSH and CDR2 LQKENI. Unmatched junction bases numbered 12, after V lost 5 bases and J lost 8 bases. CDR3 length: 16 amino acids. CDR3 sequence (DNA): TGTGCCAGCTCAACGGACAGGGGACCCGTATCTGGGGAGCTGTTTTTT. The encoded protein is CASSTDRGPVSGELFF. Drawing the rest from reference TRBV18 and TRBJ2-2, the complete variable domain is NAGVMQNPRHLVRRRGQEARLRCSPMKGHSHVYWYRQLPEEGLKFMVYLQKENIIDESGMPKERFSAEFPKEGPSILRIQQVVRGDSAAYFCASSTDRGPVSGELFFGEGSRLTVL.

This chain uses TRBV28 with TRBJ2-7; D is perhaps TRBD1 or TRBD2 (6 bases each). The CDR3 loop spans 16 amino acids. The germline V gene encodes CDR1 MDHEN and CDR2 SYDVKM. The V gene lost 7 bases and the J gene lost 2 bases, with 21 bases spanning the gap. CDR3 loop: CASTPTGGGMAYEQYF. CDR3 bases: TGTGCCAGCACCCCGACCGGGGGCGGGATGGCCTACGAGCAGTACTTC.

This clone was detected a few times. This sequence joins TRBV14 and TRBJ2-7; TRBD2 might be the D (6 bases). Germline CDR1 and CDR2: SGHDN and FVKESK. The CDR3 length is 18 residues. V gave up 1 base and J gave up 2 bases, with 21 bases separating them. CDR3 sequence: CASSQAGGVGLAAYEQYF. In DNA form, the CDR3 reads TGTGCCAGCAGCCAAGCTGGCGGCGTGGGTTTAGCGGCCTACGAGCAGTACTTC.

V and J are TRBV4-2 and TRBJ2-2; no clear D gene. Germline-derived CDR1 and CDR2 are LGHNA and YNFKEQ. Trimming left V 4 bases short and J 7 bases short, with 7 bases between. The CDR3 has 12 residues. CDR3 sequence: CASSLRNGELFF. The CDR3 DNA follows: TGTGCCAGCAGCCTAAGGAACGGGGAGCTGTTTTTT.

The V gene is TRBV29-1, the J gene TRBJ2-7; D not resolved. The CDR3 contains 11 residues. With 4 bases removed from V and 7 bases from J, the gap between germline ends came to 11 bases. The germline V gene encodes CDR1 SQVTM and CDR2 ANQGSEA. CDR3 bases: TGCAGCGTTGGGTTTTCGGGTGAGCAGTACTTC. Residues: CSVGFSGEQYF.

The genes are TRBV19 and TRBJ1-5; tentatively, D is TRBD1 (5 bases). The CDR3 loop spans 15 amino acids. Germline assignment: CDR1 LNHDA and CDR2 SQIVND (reference sequence). V was pared by 1 base and J by 4 bases, with 11 bases between. CDR3 nucleotide sequence: TGTGCCAGTAGTATAGGGGGACTGAGTAATCAGCCCCAGCATTTT. Translation: CASSIGGLSNQPQHF.

The rearrangement joins TRBV29-1 to TRBJ2-7, with 7 nucleotides matching TRBD1. The CDR3 contains 13 residues. J was trimmed by 11 bases and V by 5 bases; bases with no gene match: 15. CDR1 and CDR2 (germline): SQVTM, ANQGSEA. Written as DNA, the CDR3 is TGCAGCGTTTCTACGGGACAGAGACGAAGTGAGTACTTC. Translating it yields CSVSTGQRRSEYF.

This chain connects TRBV5-4 to TRBJ2-3; D ambiguous. Looked up from germline, CDR1 is SGHNT and CDR2 is YYREEE (reference sequence). Trimming left V 4 bases short and J 3 bases short, with 12 bases between. The CDR3 has 14 amino acids. CDR3 sequence (DNA): TGTGCCAGCAGCAAGGTAATGGAGACAGATACGCAGTATTTT. Protein product: CASSKVMETDTQYF. The full variable domain, its missing parts supplied by reference TRBV5-4 and TRBJ2-3, is ETGVTQSPTHLIKTRGQQVTLRCSSQSGHNTVSWYQQALGQGPQFIFQYYREEENGRGNFPPRFSGLQFPNYSSELNVNALELDDSALYLCASSKVMETDTQYFGPGTRLTVL.

The chain employs TRBV9 and TRBJ2-3; the D gene is possibly TRBD1 (5 bases). Germline lookup yields CDR1 SGDLS and CDR2 YYNGEE. Trimming took off 0 bases at V and 4 bases at J, with 15 bases between the two ends. CDR3 length: 16 amino acids. The CDR3 protein is CASSVGLGRTADTQYF. CDR3 sequence (DNA): TGTGCCAGCAGCGTAGGTTTGGGGCGCACGGCAGATACGCAGTATTTT. The variable domain in full, completed from reference TRBV9 and TRBJ2-3, reads DSGVTQTPKHLITATGQRVTLRCSPRSGDLSVYWYQQSLDQGLQFLIQYYNGEERAKGNILERFSAQQFPDLHSELNLSSLELGDSALYFCASSVGLGRTADTQYFGPGTRLTVL.

J is TRBJ2-1 and V is TRBV2; 8 bases agree with TRBD2. The germline gives CDR1 SNHLY, CDR2 FYNNEI. The CDR3 has 15 amino acids. Trimming cost V 9 bases and J 3 bases; bases outside gene matches: 10. This CDR3 is CASGWLTSDYNEQFF. Here the CDR3 DNA reads TGTGCCAGTGGGTGGTTGACTAGCGACTACAATGAGCAGTTCTTC.

This clone was seen just once. The genes are TRBV9 and TRBJ2-3; no definite D call. Trimming cost V 0 bases and J 4 bases, with 9 bases left between them. Germline V gene lookup returns CDR1 SGDLS and CDR2 YYNGEE. The CDR3 contains 14 residues. The CDR3: CASSVVSSADTQYF. The CDR3 bases are TGTGCCAGCAGCGTAGTTAGTAGTGCAGATACGCAGTATTTT.

The rearrangement uses TRBV5-4 and TRBJ2-7, with 14 bases aligning to TRBD2. Germline lookup yields CDR1 SGHNT and CDR2 YYREEE (reference sequence). This CDR3 comprises 18 residues. V shed 4 bases, J shed 4 bases, and the junction held 13 bases outside the gene matches. CDR3 in DNA: TGTGCCAGCAGCCCCCTTGGAGGACTAGCGGGAGGTTCTTACGAGCAGTACTTC. It codes for CASSPLGGLAGGSYEQYF.